One and the same sample provided the 30 T cell receptor beta chains below, sequenced in a study of OX40 agonist ivuxolimab in advanced cancers. Sequencing was performed with immunoSEQ multiplex PCR; in TCRdb, only in-frame clones are kept and a portion is missing. The sample records fewer than 40,000 clones, about 90% being singletons. The sample here was CD4+ or CD8+ T cells sorted from blood, taken in a trial of the OX40 agonist ivuxolimab. Receptors were obtained from an adult with an advanced solid tumor such as melanoma, head and neck, liver or kidney cancer.

The V gene is TRBV6-5, the J gene TRBJ2-4; 8 nucleotides match TRBD2. V dropped 5 bases and J dropped 13; count of bases not matched to a gene: 16. Germline V gene sequence: CDR1 MNHEY, CDR2 SVGAGI. The CDR3 is 15 amino acids. The CDR3, as DNA: TGTGCCAGCAGTCCCTCGGGACTAGAAGGGAGCGCCCAGTACTTC. Encoded protein: CASSPSGLEGSAQYF.

The chain joins TRBV18 to TRBJ1-1; possibly TRBD1 for D (6 bases). The CDR3 sequence is 13 residues long. Germline V lookup: CDR1 KGHSH, CDR2 LQKENI. V lost 5 bases, J lost 10 bases, and 17 bases lay in between. The DNA for the CDR3 is TGTGCCAGCTCAGGAGAGAAGGGGGTACGAGCTTTCTTT. Its translation is CASSGEKGVRAFF.

This chain links TRBV7-3 with TRBJ2-3; D is possibly TRBD2 (7 bases). Trimming shortened V by 4 bases and J by 4 bases, and 15 bases separated the two germline ends. The CDR3 has 15 residues. The germline CDR1 and CDR2 sequences are SGHTA and FQGTGA. The CDR3 here is CASSSGGGAADTQYF. Written as DNA, the CDR3 is TGTGCCAGCAGCTCCGGAGGGGGGGCGGCAGATACGCAGTATTTT.

V and J are TRBV5-1 and TRBJ1-1; maybe TRBD1 (5 bases). The V end was cut by 2 bases, the J end by 3 bases, with 17 bases between. The CDR3 sequence is 16 residues long. Germline CDR1 SGHRS, CDR2 YFSETQ. CDR3 in amino acids: CASSLETVYRDTEAFF. CDR3 nucleotide sequence: TGCGCCAGCAGCTTAGAGACAGTCTACCGGGACACTGAAGCTTTCTTT.

The CDR3 sequence: CASSPRQRTYNEQFF. CDR3 coding DNA: TGTGCCAGCAGCCCTCGACAAAGAACCTACAATGAGCAGTTCTTC. The V gene is TRBV13, the J gene TRBJ2-1; D is unclear. The length of the CDR3 is 15 residues. Germline loops: CDR1 PRHDT, CDR2 FYEKMQ (reference sequence). V was cut by 5 bases and J by 2 bases, with 13 bases left in between.

V usage is TRBV7-8 and J usage is TRBJ2-1; D is ambiguous. The CDR3 has 16 residues. The V gene lost 4 bases and the J gene lost 0 bases, with 13 bases spanning the gap. Germline CDR1 is SGHVS and CDR2 is FQNEAQ. CDR3 sequence reads: CASSSPAGVSYNEQFF. CDR3 nucleotide sequence: TGTGCCAGCAGCTCCCCGGCAGGCGTCTCCTACAATGAGCAGTTCTTC.

V gene TRBV15 combines with J gene TRBJ1-4; D possibly corresponds to TRBD1 (6 bases). Germline values: CDR1 LNHNV, CDR2 YYDKDF (reference sequence). The CDR3 runs to 16 residues. The V end was cut by 1 base, the J end by 3 bases, with 12 bases between. CDR3 region: CATSRGAGAANEKLFF. CDR3 DNA: TGTGCCACCAGCAGAGGGGCAGGGGCAGCTAATGAAAAACTGTTTTTT.

This chain links TRBV12-5 with TRBJ1-3; D uncertain. Germline V gene sequence: CDR1 LGHNT, CDR2 FRNRAP. CDR3 length equals 13 residues. Between the trimmed V and J ends, which lost 1 base and 4 bases, there was a span of 5 bases. The CDR3 loop is CASGLGTGNTIYF. CDR3 DNA sequence: TGTGCTAGTGGTTTGGGCACCGGAAACACCATATATTTT.

The rearrangement links TRBV27 to TRBJ2-7; 10 bases are a match to TRBD1. Per germline, CDR1 MNHEY and CDR2 SMNVEV (reference sequence). There are 15 residues in the CDR3. V gave up 5 bases and J gave up 0 bases; unmatched junction bases: 4. CDR3 DNA: TGTGCCAGCAGTACCGGGACAGGGGACTCCTACGAGCAGTACTTC. Its translation is CASSTGTGDSYEQYF.

This clone has a single count. The CDR3 sequence is CAWNTGTGAYEQYF. Written as DNA, the CDR3 is TGTGCCTGGAATACCGGGACAGGAGCCTACGAGCAGTACTTC. The genes are TRBV30 and TRBJ2-7; TRBD1 aligns across 8 bases. From germline, CDR1 is GTSNPN and CDR2 SVGIG (reference sequence). Trimming took 4 bases from V and 2 from J; bases not matched to a gene: 7. The CDR3 runs to 14 residues. The entire variable domain, with the rest obtained from reference TRBV30 and TRBJ2-7, is as follows: SQTIHQWPATLVQPVGSPLSLECTVEGTSNPNLYWYRQAAGRGLQLLFYSVGIGQISSEVPQNLSASRPQDRQFILSSKKLLLSDSGFYLCAWNTGTGAYEQYFGPGTRLTVT.

The V call is TRBV27, the J call TRBJ1-2; 10 bases match TRBD1. The CDR3 has 14 residues. V trimming: 5 bases; J trimming: 2 bases; junction bases outside the gene matches: 2. Germline-derived CDR1 and CDR2 are MNHEY and SMNVEV (reference sequence). This chain's CDR3 is CASSPTGGNYGYTF. Written as DNA, the CDR3 is TGTGCCAGCAGTCCGACAGGGGGCAACTATGGCTACACCTTC.

This chain uses TRBV4-2 with TRBJ2-1; no clear D gene. V lost 4 bases and J 6 bases, leaving 19 bases between the germline ends. Germline CDR1 is LGHNA and CDR2 is YNFKEQ. This CDR3 is built from 16 residues. CDR3: CASSLDAIQIPNEQFF. CDR3 in DNA: TGTGCCAGCAGCCTCGACGCCATCCAGATCCCCAATGAGCAGTTCTTC.

This chain connects TRBV4-1 to TRBJ2-7, with 8 bases lining up with TRBD1. The CDR3 has 15 residues. The junction had 12 bases not matched to a gene; V was cut back by 5 bases and J by 6 bases. Germline lookup yields CDR1 MGHRA and CDR2 YSYEKL. CDR3 region: CASSDVDRGDTEQYF. In DNA, the CDR3 is TGCGCCAGCAGCGACGTCGACAGGGGAGATACCGAGCAGTACTTC.

This clone has only one observation. The chain recombines TRBV29-1 with TRBJ2-7, with D maybe TRBD2 (5 bases). The CDR3 runs to 13 residues. Trimming left V 0 bases short and J 5 bases short, with 11 bases between. Germline loops: CDR1 SQVTM, CDR2 ANQGSEA. CDR3 protein: CSVEDPVGDEQYF. The CDR3, as DNA: TGCAGCGTTGAAGACCCGGTCGGGGACGAGCAGTACTTC.

The chain uses TRBV4-1 and TRBJ2-5; tentatively, D is TRBD2 (7 bases). Germline CDR1 reads MGHRA; CDR2 reads YSYEKL. V lost 0 bases, J lost 6 bases, and 14 bases lay in between. The CDR3 totals 15 residues. The CDR3 region has the DNA TGCGCCAGCAGCCAAGATAGAGGGGGGGAGAAGACCCAGTACTTC. Protein product: CASSQDRGGEKTQYF.

This clone was seen once. The rearrangement links TRBV5-1 to TRBJ2-3, with D possibly being TRBD2 (5 bases). V lost 2 bases to trimming and J lost 2 bases, with 18 bases between them. CDR3 length equals 17 residues. Germline-derived CDR1 and CDR2 are SGHRS and YFSETQ. CDR3 amino acids: CASSFPPFGEFTDTQYF. Here the CDR3 DNA reads TGCGCCAGCAGCTTTCCCCCTTTTGGGGAGTTCACAGATACGCAGTATTTT.

V usage is TRBV7-6 and J usage is TRBJ2-1; D call uncertain. Germline values: CDR1 SGHVS, CDR2 FNYEAQ. CDR3 length equals 12 residues. V lost 2 bases to trimming and J lost 8 bases, with 7 bases between them. The CDR3 DNA sequence: TGTGCCAGCAGCTTATTGCCCGATGAGCAGTTCTTC. As protein: CASSLLPDEQFF.

The rearrangement uses TRBV2 and TRBJ2-1, with unresolved D. Germline loops: CDR1 SNHLY, CDR2 FYNNEI. V was clipped by 3 bases and J by 5 bases, with 17 bases between them. CDR3 length: 16 residues. The DNA for the CDR3 is TGTGCCAGCAGTGATTCGGCGGACCTCCAGGACAATGAGCAGTTCTTC. The encoded protein is CASSDSADLQDNEQFF.

This chain's CDR3 is CASSLGSTDEQFF. The CDR3 DNA reads as TGTGCCAGCAGCCTCGGGTCCACCGATGAGCAGTTCTTC. This sequence joins TRBV5-6 and TRBJ2-1, with D unresolved. V lost 4 bases and J lost 8, with 13 bases in between. The length of the CDR3 is 13 residues. CDR1 and CDR2 from the germline V gene are SGHDT and YYEEEE.

The chain links TRBV6-1 to TRBJ2-7; tentatively, D is TRBD2 (6 bases). The CDR3 spans 15 residues. Trimming shortened V by 1 base and J by 0 bases, and 10 bases separated the two germline ends. CDR1 is MNHNS and CDR2 is SASEGT in the germline V gene. The CDR3 nucleotides are TGTGCCAGCAGTGAAGGGGGGGTTGGCTCCTACGAGCAGTACTTC. It specifies CASSEGGVGSYEQYF.

This chain joins TRBV6-5 and TRBJ2-1, with TRBD2 matching over 11 bases. V gave up 9 bases and J gave up 9 bases; unmatched junction bases: 10. CDR3 size: 14 residues. CDR1 and CDR2 (germline): MNHEY, SVGAGI. CDR3 protein: CASWDPSGGSEQFF. DNA of the CDR3: TGTGCCAGTTGGGACCCTAGCGGGGGGAGTGAGCAGTTCTTC.

In this sample, this clone turned up once. This chain links TRBV13 with TRBJ1-1; 8 bases agree with TRBD1. V gave up 7 bases and J gave up 5 bases; unmatched junction bases: 6. CDR1 PRHDT and CDR2 FYEKMQ come from the germline V gene (reference sequence). The CDR3 length is 13 residues. CDR3 in amino acids: CASILTGVTEAFF. CDR3 nucleotides: TGTGCCAGCATCCTGACAGGGGTTACTGAAGCTTTCTTT.

This rearrangement joins TRBV15 to TRBJ2-3; 8 positions match TRBD2. CDR3 length equals 16 residues. The junction had 2 bases not matched to a gene; V was cut back by 0 bases and J by 0 bases. The V gene's germline CDR1 is LNHNV and CDR2 YYDKDF (reference sequence). CDR3 sequence: CATSREERGSTDTQYF. CDR3 coding DNA: TGTGCCACCAGCAGAGAGGAGCGGGGGAGCACAGATACGCAGTATTTT.

The gene calls are TRBV7-2 and TRBJ2-3; 9 bases map to TRBD2. This CDR3 spans 15 amino acids. Germline CDR1 reads SGHTA; CDR2 reads FQGNSA. The trim removed 5 bases at V and 6 bases at J, leaving 9 bases unmatched. The CDR3 region is CASSLIAGAPDTQYF. The CDR3 nucleotides read TGTGCCAGCAGCCTAATAGCGGGGGCACCGGATACGCAGTATTTT.

The chain recombines TRBV4-2 with TRBJ2-1; D may be TRBD1 (5 bases). Germline V lookup: CDR1 LGHNA, CDR2 YNFKEQ. Trimming cost V 0 bases and J 7 bases, with 25 bases left between them. CDR3 length equals 19 residues. CDR3 sequence: CASSQELWGATGPGNEQFF. In nucleotides, the CDR3 is TGTGCCAGCAGCCAAGAACTTTGGGGCGCGACTGGGCCCGGTAATGAGCAGTTCTTC.

This sequence joins TRBV27 and TRBJ2-7; the match to TRBD1 covers 7 bases. J was trimmed by 6 bases and V by 3 bases; bases with no gene match: 2. This CDR3 region has 12 residues. The V gene's germline CDR1 is MNHEY and CDR2 SMNVEV (reference sequence). CDR3 in amino acids: CASSFTGAEQYF. The CDR3 nucleotides are TGTGCCAGCAGTTTCACAGGGGCCGAGCAGTACTTC.

The chain combines TRBV30 with TRBJ1-6, with D uncertain. Germline V gene sequence: CDR1 GTSNPN, CDR2 SVGIG (reference sequence). The CDR3 consists of 15 residues. The V gene lost 2 bases and the J gene lost 0 bases, with 8 bases spanning the gap. The chain's CDR3 is CAWSFESSYNSPLHF. The CDR3 nucleotides are TGTGCCTGGAGTTTCGAGAGCTCCTATAATTCACCCCTCCACTTT.

The chain has TRBV9 and TRBJ2-7; 7 bases are shared with TRBD2. CDR3 length: 15 amino acids. The V gene end was trimmed by 0 bases and the J gene end by 0 bases; junction bases not matched to a gene: 3. Germline V gene sequence: CDR1 SGDLS, CDR2 YYNGEE. CDR3 in DNA: TGTGCCAGCAGCGTAGGGCTAGCGGCCTCCTACGAGCAGTACTTC. This encodes CASSVGLAASYEQYF.

This chain links TRBV15 with TRBJ1-5, with a weak D call TRBD1 (6 bases). The CDR3 extends over 14 amino acids. CDR1 is LNHNV, CDR2 YYDKDF, per germline (reference sequence). The V end was cut by 5 bases, the J end by 3 bases, with 11 bases between. The CDR3 protein is CATSGRQVNQPQHF. CDR3 DNA: TGTGCCACCAGCGGCAGACAGGTCAATCAGCCCCAGCATTTT. Looking up the rest from reference TRBV15 and TRBJ1-5 gives the full variable domain: DAMVIQNPRYQVTQFGKPVTLSCSQTLNHNVMYWYQQKSSQAPKLLFHYYDKDFNNEADTPDNFQSRRPNTSFCFLDIRSPGLGDTAMYLCATSGRQVNQPQHFGDGTRLSIL.

The V call is TRBV5-6, the J call TRBJ2-7; 11 bases match TRBD1. Germline CDR1 SGHDT, CDR2 YYEEEE. Trimming took 3 bases from V and 3 from J; bases not matched to a gene: 5. This CDR3 is built from 15 residues. The CDR3 DNA reads TGTGCCAGCAGCTCTGGGACAGGGGGTTACTACGAGCAGTACTTC. It codes for CASSSGTGGYYEQYF.